This T cell receptor (beta chain) was sequenced during a study of shared clonotypes between healthy human individuals. Study context: Three CD4 naive, three CD4 memory, two CD8 naive and one CD8 memory plate were used per donor.

Using immunoSEQ multiplex PCR, the repertoire was profiled, and TCRdb retains in-frame clones only, with some absent. The repertoire consists of hundreds of thousands of clones, with approximately 96% occurring once and the leading ten covering 0.11%. Terminally differentiated effector memory CD45RA+ cells were excluded by CCR7 positive selection of CD45RO-negative cells. CDR1 and CDR2 (germline): MNHNS, SASEGT. There are 16 residues in the CDR3. The V and J ends lost 2 bases and 6 bases, in that order; junction bases with no gene match: 8. The source material was naive CD8+ T cells sorted from blood. This receptor was obtained from a woman in her thirties in good health. The J gene is TRBJ2-1, the V gene TRBV6-1; 9 bases are a match to TRBD2. CDR3 amino acids: CASSELIAGESNEQFF. CDR3 in DNA: TGTGCCAGCAGTGAATTAATAGCGGGAGAGTCCAATGAGCAGTTCTTC.